This T cell receptor delta chain was sequenced for a study of gamma-delta T cells after stem cell transplantation. TCRdb re-analyzed the RT-PCR reads via CATT. Of about 2,400 delta-chain clones detected, approximately 5.6% appear once; the ten largest clones hold about 25%. The CDR3 runs 19 residues. CDR1 GEAIGNYY and CDR2 EKD come from the germline V gene. This clone turned up a few times. The protein in TCRdb stems from a much larger clone and differs at residue 4 from this DNA's translation, likely a read error; here the protein is translated from the DNA. The chain uses TRDV2 and TRDJ1; TRDD3 matches at 12 bases. The sequenced material came from gamma-delta T cells. This TCR was recovered from a human donor. It is not recorded whose cells these are; they may come from a transplant donor. This CDR3 reads CACGTVHTGGYSGADKLIF. The DNA of the CDR3 is TGTGCCTGTGGCACCGTCCATACTGGGGGATACTCGGGCGCCGATAAACTCATCTTT.